A single sample is the source of the 8 T cell receptor beta chains below, sequenced in a study of blood T cell repertoires in COVID-19. Profiling relied on immunoSEQ multiplex PCR, and the TCRdb table lists in-frame clones only, not all of them. The table includes about 230,000 clones, approximately 80% detected once. The sequenced sample consisted of peripheral blood. Receptors originate from a woman in her forties or fifties with acute or convalescent COVID-19.

The chain carries TRBV6-5 and TRBJ2-1, with TRBD2 identical over 8 bases. The V and J ends lost 5 bases and 0 bases, in that order; junction bases with no gene match: 3. Per germline, CDR1 MNHEY and CDR2 SVGAGI. The CDR3 runs to 15 residues. The CDR3 spells CASSPAGASYNEQFF. As DNA, the CDR3 is TGTGCCAGCAGTCCAGCGGGAGCCTCCTACAATGAGCAGTTCTTC.

V gene TRBV7-9 combines with J gene TRBJ2-3; 15 nucleotides match TRBD2. The CDR3 is made up of 16 amino acids. Losses at the gene ends were 5 bases for V and 4 bases for J; bases not matched to a gene: 4. Germline V gene sequence: CDR1 SEHNR, CDR2 FQNEAQ (reference sequence). The CDR3 spells CASSRGTSGGPDTQYF. CDR3 in DNA: TGTGCCAGCAGCCGGGGGACTAGCGGGGGGCCAGATACGCAGTATTTT.

The chain is built from TRBV5-1 and TRBJ2-1; TRBD2 matches at 7 bases. The V and J ends lost 0 bases and 2 bases, in that order; junction bases with no gene match: 5. There are 16 residues in the CDR3. Germline V gene lookup returns CDR1 SGHRS and CDR2 YFSETQ. CDR3 in DNA: TGCGCCAGCAGCTTGGGTTCTAGCGGAGCCTACAATGAGCAGTTCTTC. It specifies CASSLGSSGAYNEQFF.

This chain links TRBV18 with TRBJ2-2; D not resolved. CDR3 length: 14 residues. V lost 6 bases, J lost 0 bases, and 8 bases lay in between. In germline, CDR1 is KGHSH, CDR2 LQKENI. The CDR3, as DNA: TGTGCCAGCTCGCTAAGAACGAACACCGGGGAGCTGTTTTTT. Translated: CASSLRTNTGELFF.

The chain employs TRBV11-3 and TRBJ2-2; D uncertain. The CDR3 is 14 residues long. CDR1 is SGHNT and CDR2 is YENEEA in the germline V gene. V lost 3 bases and J lost 0, with 5 bases in between. As DNA, the CDR3 is TGTGCCAGCAGCTTTCTGTCGAACACCGGGGAGCTGTTTTTT. It yields the protein CASSFLSNTGELFF.

The genes are TRBV11-2 and TRBJ2-7; 8 nucleotides match TRBD1. The V and J ends lost 1 base and 1 base, in that order; junction bases with no gene match: 6. This CDR3 region has 16 residues. In germline, CDR1 is SGHAT, CDR2 FQNNGV. DNA for the CDR3: TGTGCCAGCAGCTTAGTTCGACACAGGGGGTCCTACGAGCAGTACTTC. Protein: CASSLVRHRGSYEQYF.

J is TRBJ2-3 and V is TRBV19, with 8 bases that match TRBD2. Germline V gene data show CDR1 as LNHDA and CDR2 as SQIVND (reference sequence). The CDR3 sequence is 15 residues long. Unmatched junction bases numbered 9, after V lost 6 bases and J lost 4 bases. The CDR3 protein is CASRGTSADPDTQYF. CDR3 DNA: TGTGCCAGTAGGGGGACTAGTGCAGACCCAGATACGCAGTATTTT.

The chain is built from TRBV28 and TRBJ1-1; D might be TRBD1 (5 bases). The germline CDR1 and CDR2 sequences are MDHEN and SYDVKM. Trimming shortened V by 8 bases and J by 0 bases, and 19 bases separated the two germline ends. CDR3 length equals 16 residues. CDR3 amino acids: CASPPSGEGVNTEAFF. CDR3 coding DNA: TGTGCCAGCCCACCTTCGGGCGAAGGGGTGAACACTGAAGCTTTCTTT. The entire variable domain, with the rest obtained from reference TRBV28 and TRBJ1-1, is as follows: DVKVTQSSRYLVKRTGEKVFLECVQDMDHENMFWYRQDPGLGLRLIYFSYDVKMKEKGDIPEGYSVSREKKERFSLILESASTNQTSMYLCASPPSGEGVNTEAFFGQGTRLTVV.